This is a list of T cell receptor beta chains from one sample in a study of multiple sclerosis patients with progressive multifocal leukoencephalopathy. TCRdb's table, derived via immunoSEQ multiplex PCR, lists solely in-frame clones and lacks some. The sample consists of roughly 29,000 clones, around 87% of them appearing once. The specimen comprised PBMCs, sampled from a patient treated with natalizumab. The receptors derive from a human donor with multiple sclerosis. Both conserved end residues are part of each CDR3. A D gene is named only where the DNA matches it firmly. The size of a clone is reported for some rows only, either as once, few or many, or as a class for expanded clones.

>TRBV6-6|.|13|TRBJ1-2|.
TGTGCCAGCAGTACCCGCACGCAGGATGGCTACACCTTC
CASSTRTQDGYTF
>TRBV23-1|.|15|TRBJ1-6|TRBD1
TGCGCCAGCAGTCTTTCCGGGACAGCTAATTCACCCCTCCACTTT
CASSLSGTANSPLHF
>TRBV20-1|.|11|TRBJ2-7|.
TGCAGTGCTAGCTCCCATGCAGAGCAGTACTTC
CSASSHAEQYF
>TRBV13|once|12|TRBJ1-1|.
TGTGCCAGCACCTCAACCGGGACGGGGGCTTTCTTT
CASTSTGTGAFF
>TRBV2|.|12|TRBJ1-2|.
TGTGCCAGCAGTGAAATAGGGGATGGCTACACCTTC
CASSEIGDGYTF
>TRBV18|.|15|TRBJ1-1|.
TGTGCCAGCTCACCCACGTGGACAGAGAACACTGAAGCTTTCTTT
CASSPTWTENTEAFF
>TRBV10-1|.|14|TRBJ1-5|TRBD1
TGCGCCAGCAGTACAGGACAGGGAGTCCAGCCCCAGCATTTT
CASSTGQGVQPQHF
>TRBV6-6|.|10|TRBJ1-1|.
TGTGCCAGCTCGCGCACTGAAGCTTTCTTT
CASSRTEAFF
>TRBV19|.|16|TRBJ1-5|.
TGTGCCAGTAGTATATGGGGATATGAACGCAATCAGCCCCAGCATTTT
CASSIWGYERNQPQHF
>TRBV5-1|.|13|TRBJ1-2|TRBD1
TGCGCCAGCAGGATGGACAGGTCCTATGGCTACACCTTC
CASRMDRSYGYTF
>TRBV2|.|14|TRBJ1-2|.
TGTGCCAGCAGTGACGCCAGGGCTAACTATGGCTACACCTTC
CASSDARANYGYTF
>TRBV6-1|.|12|TRBJ1-2|TRBD1
TGTGCCAGCCGGGACAGGCCCTATGGCTACACCTTC
CASRDRPYGYTF
>TRBV7-2|.|15|TRBJ2-7|TRBD1
TGTGCCAGCAGCTCGGGACAGGGTGGTAGTTACGAGCAGTACTTC
CASSSGQGGSYEQYF
>TRBV13|.|14|TRBJ1-2|.
TGTGCCAGCAGCTTAGGCCGGGGGTCCTATGGCTACACCTTC
CASSLGRGSYGYTF
>TRBV5-1|.|19|TRBJ2-1|TRBD2
TGCGCCAGCAGCTTGGCTCTTGGGGCTAGCGGGGGTCTCTACAATGAGCAGTTCTTC
CASSLALGASGGLYNEQFF
>TRBV7-3|.|15|TRBJ2-7|TRBD2
TGTGCCAGCAGCCCACTAGCGGGGGGGCTCTACGAGCAGTACTTC
CASSPLAGGLYEQYF
>TRBV4-3|.|16|TRBJ2-7|.
TGCGCCAGCAGCCAAGGGGGGCGGGCCAGACCTTACGAGCAGTACTTC
CASSQGGRARPYEQYF
>TRBV2|.|14|TRBJ2-1|TRBD2
TGTGCCAGCCCCCAGCGGGAGAGCTACAATGAGCAGTTCTTC
CASPQRESYNEQFF
>TRBV5-4|.|19|TRBJ2-5|TRBD1
TGTGCCAGCAGCCCTGGGATCGGTGGACAGGGGTTTAATCAAGAGACCCAGTACTTC
CASSPGIGGQGFNQETQYF
>TRBV29-1|.|13|TRBJ1-4|.
TGCAGCGTTGTGGGGGCAACTAATGAAAAACTGTTTTTT
CSVVGATNEKLFF
>TRBV9|.|16|TRBJ2-7|.
TGTGCCAGCAGCCCAAGGGGGTGGGGCGGGGGCTACGAGCAGTACTTC
CASSPRGWGGGYEQYF
>TRBV7-9|.|17|TRBJ1-2|TRBD1
TGTGCCAGCAGCTTAGCTTTCCGGACAGGGGGCTTCGATGGCTACACCTTC
CASSLAFRTGGFDGYTF
>TRBV6-5|.|16|TRBJ2-1|TRBD1
TGTGCCAGCAGTTACTCCACCGGGACAGGGCCCCGTGAGCAGTTCTTC
CASSYSTGTGPREQFF
>TRBV7-9|.|19|TRBJ2-1|TRBD2
TGTGCCAGCAGCTTATCCGGACTAGCGGGGTCCTTCTCCTACAATGAGCAGTTCTTC
CASSLSGLAGSFSYNEQFF
>TRBV18|.|13|TRBJ2-5|.
TGTGCCAGCTCACCAAGAGGCGGAGAGACCCAGTACTTC
CASSPRGGETQYF
>TRBV5-4|.|14|TRBJ1-4|.
TGTGCCAGCAGCCCGGGCGGCACTAATGAAAAACTGTTTTTT
CASSPGGTNEKLFF
>TRBV6-1|.|11|TRBJ1-1|.
TGTGCCAGCGGACGGAACACTGAAGCTTTCTTT
CASGRNTEAFF
>TRBV7-3|.|13|TRBJ2-7|TRBD2
TGTGCCAGCAGCCCCCATCGGGGGGGCGAGCAGTACTTC
CASSPHRGGEQYF
>TRBV6-5|once|13|TRBJ1-2|.
TGTGCCAGCAGCCTCGACGGAGTTTATGGCTACACCTTC
CASSLDGVYGYTF
>TRBV10-3|.|15|TRBJ2-1|TRBD1
TGTGCCATCAGGACCGGGACAGCCGCGGTCGATGAGCAGTTCTTC
CAIRTGTAAVDEQFF
>TRBV29-1|.|12|TRBJ1-2|.
TGCAGCGTTGAGAGGGTGGACTATGGCTACACCTTC
CSVERVDYGYTF
>TRBV7-9|.|15|TRBJ2-5|.
TGTGCCAGCAGCCCCCAGGGCTCACGGCAAGAGACCCAGTACTTC
CASSPQGSRQETQYF
>TRBV6-1|once|12|TRBJ1-5|.
TGTGCCAGCAGTGAACACAATCAGCCCCAGCATTTT
CASSEHNQPQHF
>TRBV28|.|21|TRBJ2-2|TRBD2
TGTGCCAGCAGTTTTAGATCCGTTCGGACTAGCGGGGGCCAGAACACCGGGGAGCTGTTTTTT
CASSFRSVRTSGGQNTGELFF
>TRBV27|.|14|TRBJ2-2|.
TGTGCCAGCAGTTCCCCATCCCATCCCGGGGAGCTGTTTTTT
CASSSPSHPGELFF
>TRBV9|.|15|TRBJ1-4|.
TGTGCCAGCAGCGTTTCCGGGACGTATAATGAAAAACTGTTTTTT
CASSVSGTYNEKLFF
>TRBV21-1|.|15|TRBJ2-7|.
TGTGCCAGCAGCAAGGAGGGCAGTCGAGCCTACGAGCAGTACTTC
CASSKEGSRAYEQYF
>TRBV19|.|15|TRBJ1-5|TRBD1
TGTGCCAGTAGTTCGGGACAGGGGGGAGGTCAGCCCCAGCATTTT
CASSSGQGGGQPQHF
>TRBV5-6|.|14|TRBJ1-1|.
TGTGCCAGCAGAACAGGGTTTTTGAACACTGAAGCTTTCTTT
CASRTGFLNTEAFF
>TRBV6-1|.|14|TRBJ1-6|.
TGTGCCAGCAGTGAAACCTTTTATAATTCACCCCTCCACTTT
CASSETFYNSPLHF
>TRBV2|once|14|TRBJ1-2|TRBD1
TGTGCCAGCAGTGACCCTACAGGGGTCTATGGCTACACCTTC
CASSDPTGVYGYTF
>TRBV5-8|.|14|TRBJ1-4|TRBD1
TGTGCCAGCAGCTTCCAGGGGGTAAATGAAAAACTGTTTTTT
CASSFQGVNEKLFF
>TRBV4-3|.|17|TRBJ1-3|.
TGCGCCAGCAGCCAAGTCTTGGTTGGGGGCCCTGGAAACACCATATATTTT
CASSQVLVGGPGNTIYF
>TRBV7-9|once|15|TRBJ1-5|.
TGTGCCAGCAGCTTAACAGGGAATAGCAATCAGCCCCAGCATTTT
CASSLTGNSNQPQHF
>TRBV6-5|.|13|TRBJ1-1|.
TGTGCCAGCAACAGGGTACCAAACACTGAAGCTTTCTTT
CASNRVPNTEAFF
>TRBV6-5|.|12|TRBJ1-6|.
TGTGCCAGCAATGACCATTCGTCACCCCTCCACTTT
CASNDHSSPLHF
>TRBV2|.|14|TRBJ1-4|TRBD1
TGTGCCAGCAACGGGGACAGGAAGGACGAAAAACTGTTTTTT
CASNGDRKDEKLFF
>TRBV30|.|13|TRBJ1-1|TRBD1
TGTGCCTGGAGTAAATGGGACAGAGTGGTAGCTTTCTTT
CAWSKWDRVVAFF
>TRBV19|.|19|TRBJ1-5|.
TGTGCCAGTAGTATAAGTCCCAAGACTCGGGGGTATAGCAATCAGCCCCAGCATTTT
CASSISPKTRGYSNQPQHF